These T cell receptor beta chains were read from a single sample in a study of T cells in Graves' hyperthyroidism and ophthalmopathy. TCRdb re-called the multiplex PCR reads through MiXCR, storing one row per CDR3 protein. The top ten hold 19% of the sample, which has 550,000 to 700,000 distinct CDR3 sequences, more than 45% seen once. The sample consisted of peripheral blood or thyroid tissue (not recorded which). Source of these receptors: an adult woman with Graves' disease, either hyperthyroidism or ophthalmopathy (not recorded which). Both conserved end residues are part of each CDR3. The D gene is left open where the match is weak. A clone size is listed for some rows: how often the clone was seen (once, few, many), or a class if it is expanded.

CDR3 DNA,CDR3 protein,D gene,clone size,V gene,J gene
TGTGCCAGCAGTTACTCGAGACGGGGGGCTTGGGGCTACACCTTC,CASSYSRRGAWGYTF,.,.,TRBV6-5,TRBJ1-2
TGCGCCAGCAGCCAATCGACAGGGATAGGGTTCACTGAAGCTTTCTTT,CASSQSTGIGFTEAFF,TRBD1,few,TRBV4-1,TRBJ1-1
TGTGCCAGCAGCCAATTACAGGGGAGCTCCTATAATTCACCCCTCCACTTT,CASSQLQGSSYNSPLHF,TRBD1,many,TRBV14,TRBJ1-6
TGCGCCAGCAGCCCCGGGCCAAAAAGCTACGAGCAGTACTTC,CASSPGPKSYEQYF,.,many,TRBV5-1,TRBJ2-7
TGTGCCAGCAGCGCGGGCCCCACAGATACGCAGTATTTT,CASSAGPTDTQYF,.,.,TRBV7-3,TRBJ2-3
TGTGCCTGGAGTGTTGGAGGCCGCTACTACGAGCAGTACTTC,CAWSVGGRYYEQYF,.,few,TRBV30,TRBJ2-7
TGTGCCAGTTTTGCTGGCTCTGGGGCCAACGTCCTGACTTTC,CASFAGSGANVLTF,.,.,TRBV12-3/TRBV12-4,TRBJ2-6
TGCAGCGTTGATAGAGGGACAGGAAACTATGGCTACACCTTC,CSVDRGTGNYGYTF,TRBD1,.,TRBV29-1,TRBJ1-2
TGTGCCAGCAGCTACAGTTACGCAGAAGCTTTCTTT,CASSYSYAEAFF,.,.,TRBV7-9,TRBJ1-1
TGTGCCAGCAGCAGCCCCGGCGGGCGAGGCTACACCTTC,CASSSPGGRGYTF,.,few,TRBV7-2,TRBJ1-2
TGTGCCAGCAGCCTTTCAGGGGTTGCCTACGAGCAGTACTTC,CASSLSGVAYEQYF,.,.,TRBV7-9,TRBJ2-7
TGTGCCAGCAGTTTTAACCCCTCCCATGGCTACACCTTC,CASSFNPSHGYTF,.,many,TRBV28,TRBJ1-2
TGCGCCAGCAGCTTGATTTGGGCTAGCGGGGCCTACGAGCAGTACTTC,CASSLIWASGAYEQYF,TRBD2,many,TRBV5-1,TRBJ2-7
TGCGCCAGCAGCACCCGACTAGCGGGAGGGGGAGAGACCCAGTACTTC,CASSTRLAGGGETQYF,TRBD2,many,TRBV5-1,TRBJ2-5
TGCAGTGCTAGAGAGGGGACAGGGAAGGACGAGCAGTACTTC,CSAREGTGKDEQYF,TRBD1,many,TRBV20-1,TRBJ2-7
TGTGCCTGCAAGAAGACCCGGGGGCAGAGCTCCGGAAACACCATATATTTT,CACKKTRGQSSGNTIYF,.,.,TRBV7-2,TRBJ1-3
TGTGCCAGCAGTTACTCAGCGCGGACAGGGTTTCAGCCCCAGCATTTT,CASSYSARTGFQPQHF,TRBD1,few,TRBV2,TRBJ1-5
TGTGCCAGCAGCTTTACAGGGGGCGGCTACACCTTC,CASSFTGGGYTF,TRBD1,.,TRBV11-1,TRBJ1-2
TGCAGCGTTCTAAGGGGCGTTGGGGCCAACGTCCTGACTTTC,CSVLRGVGANVLTF,.,.,TRBV29-1,TRBJ2-6
TGCGCCAGCAGTGGGGGACAGGGATTCCAGTTCTTC,CASSGGQGFQFF,TRBD1,.,TRBV10-2,TRBJ2-1
TGTGCCAGCAGCCCGGTTTTGGTTACACAGCCCCAGCATTTT,CASSPVLVTQPQHF,.,.,TRBV7-2,TRBJ1-5
TGTGCCAGCAGCCTCCGACTGGTGCATACGCAGTATTTT,CASSLRLVHTQYF,.,.,TRBV25-1,TRBJ2-3
TGTGCCAGCAGACTTTCGAACACCGGGGAGCTGTTTTTT,CASRLSNTGELFF,.,many,TRBV12-3/TRBV12-4,TRBJ2-2
TGCGCCAGCAGAAGGACTAGCGGGTGGGGAGTAGGGGGGGAGCTGTTTTTT,CASRRTSGWGVGGELFF,TRBD2,many,TRBV10-2,TRBJ2-2
TGTGCCAGCAGTCAACCGGGGACGGAGAACACTGAAGCTTTCTTT,CASSQPGTENTEAFF,.,few,TRBV25-1,TRBJ1-1
TGCGCCAGCAGCTTTATCGGGACGCTAACCTACGAGCAGTACTTC,CASSFIGTLTYEQYF,.,many,TRBV5-1,TRBJ2-7
TGTGCCAGCAGCACTCACACAGGGGGCGCCGGGTTAAACACTGAAGCTTTCTTT,CASSTHTGGAGLNTEAFF,TRBD1,many,TRBV7-2,TRBJ1-1
TGTGCCAGCAGCTTCCAGGGTGACGGTGAAAAACTGTTTTTT,CASSFQGDGEKLFF,.,.,TRBV7-2,TRBJ1-4
TGTGCCAGCAGCGCACGTGGTGACACTGAAGCTTTCTTT,CASSARGDTEAFF,.,.,TRBV7-9,TRBJ1-1
TGCAGCGCCCACGACAGGGGGCTTTCCGAGCAGTACTTC,CSAHDRGLSEQYF,TRBD1,many,TRBV29-1,TRBJ2-7
TGTGCCAGCAGCCAAGATAGAGTGGGCGGGGAGCTGTTTTTT,CASSQDRVGGELFF,.,.,TRBV14,TRBJ2-2
TGCGCCAGCAGCCAAACAGGGCCCTTCTATAATTCACCCCTCCACTTT,CASSQTGPFYNSPLHF,.,many,TRBV4-1,TRBJ1-6
TGTGCCAGCAGCCAGGGCCTCTTCGGATACCGGGCCCAGTACTTC,CASSQGLFGYRAQYF,.,many,TRBV14,TRBJ2-5
TGTGCCAGCAGCCCGCATACTGGAAACACCATATATTTT,CASSPHTGNTIYF,.,few,TRBV3-1,TRBJ1-3
TGTGCCAGTAGTATAGATGGAGATACGCAGTATTTT,CASSIDGDTQYF,.,once,TRBV19,TRBJ2-3
TGCAGTGGTCAGCCTGGGTTGGGAAGGATGTTTTTT,CSGQPGLGRMFF,.,.,TRBV20-1,TRBJ1-4
TGTGCCAGCAGAGGACCTCGGGAGACCCAGTACTTC,CASRGPRETQYF,.,.,TRBV12-3/TRBV12-4,TRBJ2-5